Listed below are T cell receptor beta chains from one sample, sequenced in a study of T-cell reconstitution after alpha-beta-depleted transplantation in children. Via MiXCR, TCRdb re-called the PCR reads, giving one row per CDR3 protein. In the table there are some 240,000 distinct CDR3 sequences, more than 10% of which are singletons. The sample in question was PBMCs from the stem cell graft donor, obtained from the stem cell graft. These receptors came from a human donor who donated a stem cell graft to a child with acute lymphoblastic leukemia. The CDR3 runs from the conserved cysteine through the conserved F or W. A D gene is named only where the DNA matches it firmly. A clone size is listed for some rows: how often the clone was seen (once, few, many), or a class if it is expanded.

TRBJ2-7,many,TRBV29-1,-,TGCAGCGTTGAAATGGAGGGCAGCTCCTACGAGCAGTACTTC,CSVEMEGSSYEQYF
TRBJ2-6,many,TRBV29-1,-,TGCAGCGTGGGACGGGATAACGGGCCTGGGGCCAACGTCCTGACTTTC,CSVGRDNGPGANVLTF
TRBJ2-3,many,TRBV20-1,TRBD2,TGCAGTGCCGGTACTAGCGGTAGCACAGATACGCAGTATTTT,CSAGTSGSTDTQYF
TRBJ2-3,many,TRBV20-1,-,TGCAGTGGGACACGAGGGCGACAAGATACGCAGTATTTT,CSGTRGRQDTQYF
TRBJ2-7,many,TRBV15,TRBD1,TGTGCCACCAGCAGATCGGGACAGGCCTACGAGCAGTACTTC,CATSRSGQAYEQYF
TRBJ1-1,many,TRBV3-1,-,TGTGCCAGCAGCCACTCCCCGAACACTGAAGCTTTCTTT,CASSHSPNTEAFF
TRBJ2-7,many,TRBV25-1,-,TGTGCCAGCAGGAGGGAGCAGTACTTC,CASRREQYF
TRBJ2-1,many,TRBV6-2/TRBV6-3,-,TGTGCCAGCAGTTCCCCGATTAGGGGCAATGAGCAGTTCTTC,CASSSPIRGNEQFF
TRBJ2-3,many,TRBV5-1,TRBD2,TGCGCCAGCAGCCTGGAACTAGCGGGGGGGCCTTTAGATACGCAGTATTTT,CASSLELAGGPLDTQYF
TRBJ2-3,many,TRBV3-1,-,TGTGCCAGCAGCCAAGAGAAGGTCAGGCGCACAGATACGCAGTATTTT,CASSQEKVRRTDTQYF
TRBJ2-3,few,TRBV11-2,-,TGTGCCAGCAGTTTCAGGGGGGGGCGAGCTTCTAGCACAGATACGCAGTATTTT,CASSFRGGRASSTDTQYF
TRBJ2-2,-,TRBV3-1,-,TGTGCCAGCAGCCAAGATCAGTGGGGAAGGACCGGGGAGCTGTTTTTT,CASSQDQWGRTGELFF
TRBJ2-7,many,TRBV20-1,-,TGCAGTGCTAGAACCCCAGGGCCCTACGAGCAGTACTTC,CSARTPGPYEQYF
TRBJ2-5,many,TRBV5-1,-,TGCGCCAGCAGCCCTTCTCCGGGGAGAGCCCAAGAGACCCAGTACTTC,CASSPSPGRAQETQYF
TRBJ2-3,many,TRBV28,-,TGTGCCAGCAGTTCTCGTTGGCCGCTCTCAGATACGCAGTATTTT,CASSSRWPLSDTQYF
TRBJ2-3,many,TRBV5-1,-,TGCGCCAGCAGCTTGGGCCGGGGGAAAGATACAGATACGCAGTATTTT,CASSLGRGKDTDTQYF
TRBJ2-4,many,TRBV29-1,-,TGCAGCGTTGAAGATCAGCCGGACAGTCCGCAGTACTTC,CSVEDQPDSPQYF
TRBJ2-3,-,TRBV15,-,TGTGCCACAAGAGTCGGACTACGACGCACAGATACGCAGTATTTT,CATRVGLRRTDTQYF
TRBJ1-5,once,TRBV19,-,TGTGCCAGTAGTATAGAGGCCCAGGGGTCGGGGCAGCCCCGGCATTTT,CASSIEAQGSGQPRHF
TRBJ2-7,-,TRBV7-9,-,TGTGCCAGCAGCTCGGGACAAAGCTCCTACGAGCAGTACTTC,CASSSGQSSYEQYF
TRBJ1-5,many,TRBV28,TRBD1,TGTGCCAGCCGGGACAGCCTCAATCAGCCCCAGCATTTT,CASRDSLNQPQHF
TRBJ2-1,many,TRBV5-8,-,TGTGCCAGCAGCTTAGGGAGTGCCTACAATGAGCAGTTCTTC,CASSLGSAYNEQFF
TRBJ2-1,many,TRBV20-1,-,TGCAGTGCTAGAGATCGTTTTGGGGCAGGGGACAATGAGCAGTTCTTC,CSARDRFGAGDNEQFF
TRBJ1-6,many,TRBV7-6,-,TGTGCCAGCAGCTCCGACCCTAGGAATTCACCCCTCCACTTT,CASSSDPRNSPLHF
TRBJ2-6,few,TRBV20-1,-,TGCAGTGCTAGCCGAGGTTCTGGGGCCAACGGCCTGACTTTC,CSASRGSGANGLTF
TRBJ2-7,many,TRBV4-3,-,TGCGCCAGCAGCCAAGATCGTAGCAGCTACGAGCAGTACTTC,CASSQDRSSYEQYF
TRBJ2-5,few,TRBV27,-,TGTGCCAGCAGAGGTTTCCAAGAGACCCAGTACTTC,CASRGFQETQYF
TRBJ2-3,many,TRBV27,-,TGTGCCAGCAGTCCGGGGGCGCCCGGCACAGATACGCAGTATTTT,CASSPGAPGTDTQYF
TRBJ2-4,many,TRBV5-1,TRBD2,TGCGCCAGCAGCATCGGGACTAGCGGGATAGGGGACATTCAGTACTTC,CASSIGTSGIGDIQYF
TRBJ2-5,-,TRBV7-2,-,TGTGCCAGCAGCTTAGTCTCCCGCCAGGGCAAGACCCAGTACTTC,CASSLVSRQGKTQYF
TRBJ1-4,-,TRBV6-5,TRBD1,TGTGCCAGCAGTCGAGGGACAGGGCGGCATCGTGAAAAACTGTTTTTT,CASSRGTGRHREKLFF
TRBJ1-5,many,TRBV12-3/TRBV12-4,-,TGTGCCAGCAGTCCCCGACGGGATCAGCCCCAGCATTTT,CASSPRRDQPQHF
TRBJ1-2,many,TRBV27,-,TGTGCCAGCAGGTCTCGGGGCCCTAACTATGGCTACACCTTC,CASRSRGPNYGYTF
TRBJ2-1,many,TRBV5-1,TRBD2,TGCGCCAGCAGCTGGCGAGCGGGAGAGGCAAAAGAGCAGTTCTTC,CASSWRAGEAKEQFF
TRBJ2-7,many,TRBV5-4,-,TGTGCCAGCAGCTTGGGAGGGATTCGCTACGAGCAGTACTTC,CASSLGGIRYEQYF
TRBJ2-3,many,TRBV12-3/TRBV12-4,TRBD2,TGTGCCAGCAGCCTGGGACTAGAAAGCACAGATACGCAGTATTTT,CASSLGLESTDTQYF
TRBJ2-4,many,TRBV20-1,-,TGCAGTGTCCTAGGACCGGGACTGAGGGACATTCAGTACTTC,CSVLGPGLRDIQYF
TRBJ2-2,-,TRBV7-2,TRBD2,TGTGCCAGCAGCTTCACCCTAGCGGGGGTGGGCGGGGAGCTGTTTTTT,CASSFTLAGVGGELFF
TRBJ1-1,many,TRBV12-3/TRBV12-4,TRBD1,TGTGCCAGCAGTCCCCCCCGGGCAGGGGGATTTGGCACTGAAGCTTTCTTT,CASSPPRAGGFGTEAFF
TRBJ1-1,-,TRBV5-1,-,TGCGCCAGCAGCTTGGGGGGGGGTGACACTGAAGCTTTCTTT,CASSLGGGDTEAFF
TRBJ2-6,many,TRBV7-2,-,TGTGCCAGCAGCTCGGAGGCAGGGGCCGGGGCCAACGTCCTGACTTTC,CASSSEAGAGANVLTF
TRBJ2-6,-,TRBV28,-,TGTGCCAGCAGGTATAGGGGCTCTGGGGCCAACGTCCTGACTTTC,CASRYRGSGANVLTF
TRBJ1-5,many,TRBV6-1,-,TGTGCCAGCAAGGAGGGGAGCAATCAGCCCCAGCATTTT,CASKEGSNQPQHF
TRBJ1-2,many,TRBV7-8,TRBD1,TGTGCCAGCAGCTTGGGGACAGGGGGCTCAGTGGGCTACACCTTC,CASSLGTGGSVGYTF
TRBJ2-6,few,TRBV5-1,-,TGCGCCAGCAGCTTGGCGCCGGACTCTGGGGCCAACGTCCTGACTTTC,CASSLAPDSGANVLTF
TRBJ1-1,-,TRBV10-3,-,TGTGCCATCAGTTTCGGACCTAAGGCAGGGAACACTGAAGCTTTCTTT,CAISFGPKAGNTEAFF
TRBJ1-3,-,TRBV12-3/TRBV12-4,TRBD1,TGTGCCAGCAGCCAGGGACAGCCGTCTACTGGAAACACCATATATTTT,CASSQGQPSTGNTIYF
TRBJ2-1,many,TRBV29-1,-,TGCAGCGTTGATAGAAGCTACAATGAGCAGTTCTTC,CSVDRSYNEQFF
TRBJ2-7,many,TRBV12-3/TRBV12-4,TRBD1,TGTGCCAGCAGTTTAGCTGGACAGGACTACGAGCAGTACTTC,CASSLAGQDYEQYF
TRBJ2-1,many,TRBV28,TRBD1,TGTGCCAGCAGTTTATGGGACAGGGTCCATGAGCAGTTCTTC,CASSLWDRVHEQFF
TRBJ1-1,many,TRBV9,-,TGTGCCAGCAGCGTAGGTGACACCCTCGGCACTGAAGCTTTCTTT,CASSVGDTLGTEAFF
TRBJ1-2,-,TRBV20-1,-,TGCAGTGGGCCCTGGGACACCGGCGGTGGTGGCTACACCTTC,CSGPWDTGGGGYTF
TRBJ2-3,-,TRBV19,-,TGTGCCAGTAGTATGGCGACCCGCACAGATACGCAGTATTTT,CASSMATRTDTQYF
TRBJ1-5,many,TRBV15,-,TGTGCCACCAGCAGTGGTGGGGGGCGGCAGCCCCAGCATTTT,CATSSGGGRQPQHF
TRBJ1-1,many,TRBV6-1,-,TGTGCCAGCAGCCTAAATGGCTGGGGCCTGGACACTGAAGCTTTCTTT,CASSLNGWGLDTEAFF
TRBJ2-5,-,TRBV18,-,TGTGCCAGCTCACCACCGTCCGGGACCCCGAGTCTCGGGGAGACCCAGTACTTC,CASSPPSGTPSLGETQYF
TRBJ2-5,many,TRBV7-8,-,TGTGCCAGCAGCTTGCCCCAGGGCACCCAAGAGACCCAGTACTTC,CASSLPQGTQETQYF
TRBJ2-1,many,TRBV7-8,-,TGTGCCAGCACCGCAGGGGTGGGGGCTTCCTACAATGAGCAGTTCTTC,CASTAGVGASYNEQFF